This TCR beta chain emerged from a study of a mutant IDH1 vaccine in newly diagnosed glioma. Background on the study: Patients were started on vaccination 4-6 weeks after radiotherapy alone, or with temozolomide cycles. Patients had received radiotherapy, temozolomide, or both previously, most receiving both.

Time point meaning: week 5, during vaccination. In every dose of vaccine, 300 ug of mutant IDH1 20-mer peptide was given alongside topical imiquimod. The donors' diagnosis was new WHO grade 3 or 4 astrocytoma that was IDH1-mutant and ATRX-lost. Per the germline V gene, CDR1 is SQVTM and CDR2 is ANQGSEA. V was pared by 6 bases and J by 7 bases, with 12 bases of the junction left unmatched. The CDR3 extends over 16 amino acids. Remarks on this clone: Its antigen is currently unknown.

Sequenced by immunoSEQ multiplex PCR; TCRdb stores in-frame clones only, minus some. The sample lists tens of thousands of clones; approximately 85% were seen once. Sequenced material: PBMCs, taken from a glioma patient whose treatment included an IDH1 peptide vaccine. The chain has TRBV29-1 and TRBJ2-1; 13 bases are shared with TRBD2. This TCR derives from a man in his forties or fifties with glioma. In DNA form, the CDR3 reads TGCAGCGTGGATGATCCCATGACTAGCGGGGGGAATGAGCAGTTCTTC. This translates into CSVDDPMTSGGNEQFF.